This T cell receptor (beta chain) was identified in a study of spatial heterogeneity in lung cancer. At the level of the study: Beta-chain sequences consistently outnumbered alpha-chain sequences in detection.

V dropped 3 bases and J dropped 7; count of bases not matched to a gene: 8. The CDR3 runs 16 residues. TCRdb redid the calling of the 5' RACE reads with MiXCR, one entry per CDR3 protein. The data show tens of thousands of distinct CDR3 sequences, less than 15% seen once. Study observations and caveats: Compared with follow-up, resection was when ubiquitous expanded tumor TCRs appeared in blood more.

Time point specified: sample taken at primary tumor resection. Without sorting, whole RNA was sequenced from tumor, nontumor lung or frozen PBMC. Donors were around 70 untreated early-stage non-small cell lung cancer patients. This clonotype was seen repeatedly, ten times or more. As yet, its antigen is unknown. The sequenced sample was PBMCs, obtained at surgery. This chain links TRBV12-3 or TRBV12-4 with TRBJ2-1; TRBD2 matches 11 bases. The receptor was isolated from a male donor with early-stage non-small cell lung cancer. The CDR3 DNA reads TGTGCCAGCAGTTTCCCTTCACTAGCGGGGGATAATGAGCAGTTCTTC. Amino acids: CASSFPSLAGDNEQFF.